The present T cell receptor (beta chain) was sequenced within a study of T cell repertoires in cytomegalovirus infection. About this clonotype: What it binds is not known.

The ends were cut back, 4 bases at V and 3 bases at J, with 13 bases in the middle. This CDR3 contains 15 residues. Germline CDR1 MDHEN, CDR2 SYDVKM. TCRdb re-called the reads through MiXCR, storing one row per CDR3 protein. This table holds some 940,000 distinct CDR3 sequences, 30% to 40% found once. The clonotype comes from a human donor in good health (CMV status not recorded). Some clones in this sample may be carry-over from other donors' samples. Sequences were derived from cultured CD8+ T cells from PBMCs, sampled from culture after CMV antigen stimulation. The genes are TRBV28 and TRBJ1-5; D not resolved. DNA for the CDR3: TGTGCCAGCAGTTATCTAGCGGGCTCCAATCAGCCCCAGCATTTT. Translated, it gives CASSYLAGSNQPQHF.